This T cell receptor beta chain was sequenced in a study of cytomegalovirus exposure and HLA in healthy donors. PCR used 60 Vbeta primers and 13 Jbeta primers. Produced via immunoSEQ multiplex PCR; TCRdb's table is partial and in-frame only. The sample carries about 170,000 clones, roughly 80% recorded once. Notes on this clone: What it binds is not known.

V gave up 4 bases and J gave up 2 bases; unmatched junction bases: 6. Per germline, CDR1 SGDLS and CDR2 YYNGEE. The CDR3 consists of 14 residues. Regarding the study as a whole: Differences between HLA loci emerged in a later analysis of TCR association rates, with DRB1 most and HLA-C fewest.

The TCR was taken from a woman under 30 in good health and CMV-seronegative. Specimen: PBMCs. V and J are TRBV9 and TRBJ2-7; 7 nucleotides line up with TRBD2. Here the CDR3 DNA reads TGTGCCAGCAGCCCGGGAAGCGGGGCCTACGAGCAGTACTTC. Translating it yields CASSPGSGAYEQYF.